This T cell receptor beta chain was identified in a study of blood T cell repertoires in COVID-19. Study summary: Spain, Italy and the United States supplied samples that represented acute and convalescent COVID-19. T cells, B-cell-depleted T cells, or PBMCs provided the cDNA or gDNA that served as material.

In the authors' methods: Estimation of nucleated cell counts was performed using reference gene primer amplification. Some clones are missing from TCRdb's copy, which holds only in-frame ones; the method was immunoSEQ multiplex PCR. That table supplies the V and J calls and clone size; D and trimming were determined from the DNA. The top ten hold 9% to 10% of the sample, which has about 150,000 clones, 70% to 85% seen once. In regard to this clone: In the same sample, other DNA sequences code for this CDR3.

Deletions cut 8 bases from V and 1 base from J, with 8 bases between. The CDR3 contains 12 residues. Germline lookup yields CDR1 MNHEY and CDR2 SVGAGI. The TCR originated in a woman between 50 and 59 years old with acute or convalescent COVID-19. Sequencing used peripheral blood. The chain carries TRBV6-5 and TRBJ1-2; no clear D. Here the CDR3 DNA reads TGTGCCAGCCGCGGAGATAACTATGGCTACACCTTC. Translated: CASRGDNYGYTF.